This TCR beta chain was retrieved from a study of T cells in Graves' hyperthyroidism and ophthalmopathy. Using RNA transcripts as the source, TCR beta CDR3 regions were amplified. A first-round RT-PCR of the TCR CDR3 used the HTBI primer set. TCRdb fed the multiplex PCR reads into MiXCR, producing one record per CDR3 protein. This sample has hundreds of thousands of distinct CDR3 sequences, with approximately 15% found just once. At least ten counts were recorded for this clonotype. Antigen specificity is unknown. Study-wide results and caveats: Blood also held most thyroid clonotypes expanded beyond 0.001.

V dropped 6 bases and J dropped 10; count of bases not matched to a gene: 9. The CDR3 spans 13 residues. Germline values: CDR1 DFQATT, CDR2 SNEGSKA (reference sequence). Sequencing was performed on blood. J is TRBJ2-3 and V is TRBV20-1; 11 positions match TRBD2. The sequence was obtained from a woman in her forties with Graves' ophthalmopathy. Here the CDR3 reads CSADGTSGGPQYF. As DNA, the CDR3 is TGCAGTGCCGATGGGACTAGCGGTGGTCCGCAGTATTTT.